Listed here are 17 T cell receptor beta chains from one sample, sequenced in a study of graft-versus-host responses after intestinal transplantation. Responders that carried the CFSE label, approximately 200,000 of them, were plated with approximately 200,000 irradiated, violet-dye-labeled stimulator cells. Sequencing used immunoSEQ multiplex PCR; TCRdb keeps in-frame clones, though not all of them. The sample contains about 12,000 clones, around a third of which appear only once. This specimen was alloreactive CD8+ T cells from a mixed lymphocyte reaction culture, taken before intestinal transplant. Specified subset: CFSE-low proliferating T cells sorted from roughly 6-day pre-transplant mixed lymphocyte reaction (GvH or HvG direction). These receptors originate from a human patient who received an intestinal transplant.

The chain has TRBV29-1 and TRBJ1-1; 8 positions agree with TRBD1. V trimming: 7 bases; J trimming: 5 bases; junction bases outside the gene matches: 9. Germline V CDR1 and CDR2: SQVTM, ANQGSEA. This CDR3 region has 13 residues. CDR3 sequence (DNA): TGCAGCGGCAACAGGGGGGTGGATACTGAAGCTTTCTTT. It yields the protein CSGNRGVDTEAFF.

The chain uses TRBV9 and TRBJ1-2; weak D call: TRBD1 (6 bases). CDR1 SGDLS and CDR2 YYNGEE come from the germline V gene. The CDR3 spans 15 residues. Trimming removed 3 bases at V and 2 bases at J, with 14 bases between. The CDR3 nucleotides are TGTGCCAGCAGCGGTTACAGGGATCGGAACTATGGCTACACCTTC. Amino acid sequence: CASSGYRDRNYGYTF.

The rearrangement joins TRBV28 to TRBJ2-1; D might be TRBD2 (6 bases). This CDR3 has 15 residues. Trimming stripped 6 bases from V and 1 base from J, with 13 bases between. CDR1 and CDR2 (germline): MDHEN, SYDVKM. The CDR3 is CASRDRDSSYNEQFF. The CDR3 DNA follows: TGTGCCAGCAGAGACCGGGACTCATCCTACAATGAGCAGTTCTTC.

This clone was found a few times. The V gene is TRBV7-9, the J gene TRBJ2-1, with 10 bases matching TRBD2. CDR1 is SEHNR and CDR2 is FQNEAQ in the germline V gene (reference sequence). The ends lost 2 bases at V and 5 bases at J; junction bases unmatched: 12. CDR3 length: 18 residues. CDR3 sequence (DNA): TGTGCCAGCAGCTTAAATCCCCCGGGCCTAGCGGGAGACAATGAGCAGTTCTTC. Its protein is CASSLNPPGLAGDNEQFF.

The genes are TRBV7-6 and TRBJ1-1; unclear D gene. The CDR3 spans 16 residues. Trimming stripped 0 bases from V and 5 bases from J, with 16 bases between. CDR1 and CDR2 (germline): SGHVS, FNYEAQ. CDR3 in amino acids: CASSLAVEGLVTEAFF. As DNA, the CDR3 is TGTGCCAGCAGCTTAGCGGTCGAGGGTTTGGTTACTGAAGCTTTCTTT. The full variable domain, with the rest looked up from reference TRBV7-6 and TRBJ1-1, is GAGVSQSPRYKVTKRGQDVALRCDPISGHVSLYWYRQALGQGPEFLTYFNYEAQQDKSGLPNDRFSAERPEGSISTLTIQRTEQRDSAMYRCASSLAVEGLVTEAFFGQGTRLTVV.

By sample share, this clone is large. The chain employs TRBV30 and TRBJ1-1; D ambiguous. The length of the CDR3 is 11 residues. CDR1 and CDR2 from the germline V gene are GTSNPN and SVGIG (reference sequence). V was clipped by 0 bases and J by 10 bases, with 9 bases between them. CDR3 in amino acids: CAWSVEGLAFF. For the CDR3, the DNA is TGTGCCTGGAGTGTAGAGGGCTTAGCTTTCTTT. Full variable domain (missing parts from reference TRBV30 and TRBJ1-1): SQTIHQWPATLVQPVGSPLSLECTVEGTSNPNLYWYRQAAGRGLQLLFYSVGIGQISSEVPQNLSASRPQDRQFILSSKKLLLSDSGFYLCAWSVEGLAFFGQGTRLTVV.

This clone was seen a few times. V gene TRBV27 combines with J gene TRBJ2-6; no firm D call. Germline V gives CDR1 MNHEY, CDR2 SMNVEV (reference sequence). The CDR3 covers 14 residues. V was pared by 1 base and J by 3 bases, with 4 bases between. CDR3 region: CASSLLGGANVLTF. In DNA, the CDR3 is TGTGCCAGCAGTTTATTGGGTGGGGCCAACGTCCTGACTTTC.

This clone has only a few counts. The genes are TRBV19 and TRBJ1-5; the D is unclear. The V end was cut by 2 bases, the J end by 3 bases, with 11 bases between. Germline values: CDR1 LNHDA, CDR2 SQIVND (reference sequence). This CDR3 region has 15 residues. This CDR3 reads CASSIRNSFNQPQHF. The CDR3 DNA is TGTGCCAGTAGTATAAGGAACAGCTTCAATCAGCCCCAGCATTTT. Combining the CDR3 with reference TRBV19 and TRBJ1-5 gives the whole variable domain DGGITQSPKYLFRKEGQNVTLSCEQNLNHDAMYWYRQDPGQGLRLIYYSQIVNDFQKGDIAEGYSVSREKKESFPLTVTSAQKNPTAFYLCASSIRNSFNQPQHFGDGTRLSIL.

CDR3 residues: CASSRGNLNNQPQHF. The CDR3 bases are TGTGCCAGCAGTAGGGGCAACCTTAACAATCAGCCCCAGCATTTT. The genes are TRBV7-3 and TRBJ1-5; TRBD1 might be the D (5 bases). V lost 6 bases and J 3 bases, leaving 15 bases between the germline ends. The CDR3 is 15 amino acids. Germline CDR1 is SGHTA and CDR2 is FQGTGA.

CDR3 amino acids: CTSSTIGLCTNRANVLTF. CDR3 bases: TGCACCAGCAGCACAATTGGTTTGTGCACAAATCGGGCCAACGTCCTGACTTTC. The V and J genes are TRBV1 and TRBJ2-6; the table names TRBD1, a call not compared with the DNA. TRBV1 is reported as a pseudogene. This CDR3 contains 18 residues.

This clone was seen only a few times. The chain employs TRBV7-3 and TRBJ2-1; 9 bases are shared with TRBD2. The CDR3 length is 16 residues. Germline V gene data show CDR1 as SGHTA and CDR2 as FQGTGA. The J segment lost 2 bases and the V segment lost 5 bases, leaving 7 bases of the junction unmatched. In nucleotides, the CDR3 is TGTGCCAGCAGCGCGACTAGCGGTATCACCTACAATGAGCAGTTCTTC. This translates into CASSATSGITYNEQFF.

This sequence joins TRBV10-2 and TRBJ2-1, with 10 bases fitting TRBD2. The CDR3 covers 15 residues. V gave up 3 bases and J gave up 6 bases; unmatched junction bases: 5. Germline values: CDR1 WSHSY, CDR2 SAAADI. The CDR3 DNA reads TGCGCCAGCAGTGAAGAAGCGGGAGGGCTCAATGAGCAGTTCTTC. The encoded protein is CASSEEAGGLNEQFF.

This rearrangement joins TRBV15 to TRBJ2-7, with D possibly TRBD2 on 6 matching bases. This CDR3 comprises 15 residues. CDR1 LNHNV and CDR2 YYDKDF come from the germline V gene (reference sequence). With 0 bases removed from V and 3 bases from J, the gap between germline ends came to 12 bases. CDR3 loop: CATSRDRAGNYEQYF. The CDR3, as DNA: TGTGCCACCAGCAGAGATCGGGCGGGGAACTACGAGCAGTACTTC. Supplemented by reference TRBV15 and TRBJ2-7, the full variable domain reads DAMVIQNPRYQVTQFGKPVTLSCSQTLNHNVMYWYQQKSSQAPKLLFHYYDKDFNNEADTPDNFQSRRPNTSFCFLDIRSPGLGDTAMYLCATSRDRAGNYEQYFGPGTRLTVT.

This clone was seen a handful of times. The chain links TRBV6-5 to TRBJ2-7; possibly TRBD1 or TRBD2 for D (5 bases each). Trimming removed 0 bases from V and 2 bases from J, with 8 bases in between. This CDR3 has 14 residues. Germline V gives CDR1 MNHEY, CDR2 SVGAGI. The CDR3 sequence: CASSYSRGTYEQYF. For the CDR3, the DNA is TGTGCCAGCAGTTACTCGAGGGGAACCTACGAGCAGTACTTC.

This clone was seen a handful of times. This chain joins TRBV4-3 and TRBJ2-7; 7 bases align to TRBD2. The V and J ends lost 0 bases and 0 bases, in that order; junction bases with no gene match: 5. Germline V gene sequence: CDR1 LGHNA, CDR2 YSLEER. The CDR3 is made up of 16 amino acids. The CDR3: CASSQDRDYASYEQYF. The DNA for the CDR3 is TGCGCCAGCAGCCAAGATAGGGACTACGCCTCCTACGAGCAGTACTTC.

The V call is TRBV19, the J call TRBJ1-5; D might be TRBD1 (6 bases). Germline CDR1 reads LNHDA; CDR2 reads SQIVND (reference sequence). The CDR3 is made up of 15 amino acids. V was shortened by 10 bases and J by 2 bases, with 18 bases between the two germline ends. DNA for the CDR3: TGTGCCACCATCAGTAGTTCAGGGGGCAATCAGCCCCAGCATTTT. Translation: CATISSSGGNQPQHF.

This clone was seen a handful of times. The chain has TRBV6-6 and TRBJ2-7; D is unresolved. There are 13 residues in the CDR3. The V end lost 2 bases, the J end lost 1 base, and 6 bases lay between the germline ends. Germline V gene sequence: CDR1 MNHNY, CDR2 SVGAGI (reference sequence). Here the CDR3 reads CASSYAISYEQYF. In DNA, the CDR3 is TGTGCCAGCAGTTACGCCATTTCCTACGAGCAGTACTTC.